This TCR beta chain was found in a study of OX40 agonist ivuxolimab in advanced cancers. Regarding the research as a whole: Ivuxolimab was an agonistic, fully human IgG2 monoclonal antibody directed against OX40 (CD134), a costimulatory receptor. Intravenous ivuxolimab was administered to patients every 2 weeks at six dose levels: 0.01, 0.1, 0.3, 1.5, 3 and 10 mg/kg. Among the roughly 52 dose-escalation patients, around 20 had hepatocellular carcinoma, 15 or so melanoma, 9 renal cell carcinoma and 9 head and neck cancer. In the dose-escalation cohort, roughly four fifths of patients were male, and the mean age was approximately 64 years, with a range of about 23 to 85. Patients were allowed to have had prior anti-PD-1, anti-PD-L1 or anti-CTLA-4 therapy, and 40% of the dose-escalation patients had been treated with checkpoint inhibitors. Partial responses occurred in three dose-escalation patients: two with cutaneous melanoma and one with hepatocellular carcinoma. The purpose of peripheral TCRbeta sequencing was to test whether ivuxolimab changed TCR sequence diversity and led to clonal T-cell expansion. The paper reports the monotherapy dose-escalation portion (N of about 54 patients) of the phase I ivuxolimab trial.

Its CDR3 holds 16 amino acids, cysteine through phenylalanine. The only DNA kept is the CDR3, 48 bases in frame from the first base. Trimming accounts for 2 bases at V and 4 bases at J, while the number of junction bases matched to no gene is 8. Taken from the germline V gene, the CDR1 and CDR2 loops are MNHNS and SASEGT. On the study overall, not on this receptor specifically: Low levels of normalized T-cell clonal expansion were also seen in some patients who did not respond. The antigen specificity of the clonally expanded peripheral T cells was not determined. At doses of 0.1 to 3.0 mg/kg, clonal expansion of both CD4+ and CD8+ T cells in blood was seen between baseline and week 6. After ivuxolimab, more expanded clones were found on average in CD8+ T cells than in CD4+ T cells. Partial responders in the 0.1-3.0 mg/kg groups had among the lowest normalized peripheral clonal expansion, especially among CD8+ T cells.

Patients with a history of autoimmune disease or receiving systemic immunosuppression were excluded from the trial. In every dose cohort, peripheral blood was drawn for TCR sequencing at baseline, cycle 4 day 1, and cycle 7 day 1. The samples were taken from a phase I, first-in-human, multicenter, open-label dose-escalation trial of ivuxolimab. Adults with locally advanced or metastatic melanoma, renal cell carcinoma, hepatocellular carcinoma or head and neck squamous cell carcinoma were enrolled in the trial. Before TCR sequencing, CD4+ T cells and CD8+ T cells from peripheral blood were sorted into separate populations. To sequence the TCRbeta CDR3 region, genomic DNA was isolated from the sorted cells. The immunoSEQ Assay was used to sequence the TCRbeta CDR3 regions. TCRdb took this table from immuneACCESS and kept in-frame rearrangements with V and J called. Such tables lack part of the clones; where checked against another copy, unresolved V genes explain under half of the gap, and the rest is unexplained. Present in this sample are around 100,000 clones, less than 95% of which were seen just once. The ten largest clones take up roughly 0.53% of the sample.

For this clone: It lacks a known antigen. No clone much larger than this one lies a single base away; base qualities are absent.

The material was CD4+ or CD8+ T cells sorted from blood, obtained in a trial of the OX40 agonist ivuxolimab. This receptor was taken from an adult with an advanced solid tumor such as melanoma, head and neck, liver or kidney cancer. This chain joins TRBV6-1 to TRBJ2-3; 8 central bases correspond to TRBD1. The CDR3 in this case is CASSERVRGPSDTQYF. The DNA sequence follows: TGTGCCAGCAGTGAACGGGTCAGGGGGCCTTCAGATACGCAGTATTTT.